This paragraph covers one TCR beta chain sequence. The CDR3 consists of 15 residues. The germline V and J ends were trimmed by 3 bases and 4 bases, with 15 bases remaining between them. Germline V gene sequence: CDR1 SEHNR, CDR2 FQNEAQ (reference sequence). This entry belongs to a study of cytomegalovirus exposure and HLA in healthy donors. Primers included in the PCR were 60 Vbeta and 13 Jbeta primers. Profiling relied on immunoSEQ multiplex PCR, and the TCRdb table lists in-frame clones only, not all of them. The repertoire holds about 170,000 clones, with about 75% as singletons. This TCR was recovered from a woman aged 45-60 years in good health and CMV-seropositive. The chain recombines TRBV7-9 with TRBJ1-2; D is ambiguous. The sequenced material came from PBMCs. The CDR3 protein is CASSLGEFHSYGYTF. CDR3 coding DNA: TGTGCCAGCAGCTTGGGCGAATTCCATTCCTATGGCTACACCTTC.